These 8 T cell receptor beta chains were all obtained from the same sample, sequenced in a study of T-cell memory formation after mild COVID-19. TCRdb analysed the 5' RACE reads with MiXCR anew, one entry per CDR3 protein. The sample shows just under 150,000 distinct CDR3 sequences, less than 20% of them seen only once. Source material: PBMCs or a T cell subset sorted from them (not recorded which). These receptors were taken from an adult woman who had mild COVID-19 (a few samples of this study predate the infection). Cell type and time point are not known.

The rearrangement uses TRBV9 and TRBJ1-2, with no clear D. This CDR3 contains 13 residues. Looked up from germline, CDR1 is SGDLS and CDR2 is YYNGEE. V was cut by 0 bases and J by 11 bases, with 14 bases left in between. The CDR3 sequence: CASSVEGRAYYTF. For the CDR3, the DNA is TGTGCCAGCAGCGTAGAGGGCAGAGCTTATTACACCTTC.

The chain recombines TRBV20-1 with TRBJ2-7; D unresolved. The germline V gene encodes CDR1 DFQATT and CDR2 SNEGSKA (reference sequence). The CDR3 is 13 residues long. With 0 bases removed from V and 6 bases from J, the gap between germline ends came to 12 bases. CDR3 DNA sequence: TGCAGTGCTAGAGATAGATTAGCTATCGAGCAGTACTTC. Its protein is CSARDRLAIEQYF.

This clonotype occurred a few times. The rearrangement uses TRBV18 and TRBJ1-2, with a weak D call TRBD1 (5 bases). The CDR3 loop spans 14 amino acids. The germline V and J ends were trimmed by 8 bases and 0 bases, with 13 bases remaining between them. The V gene's germline CDR1 is KGHSH and CDR2 LQKENI. The CDR3: CASSQGLANYGYTF. The CDR3, as DNA: TGTGCCAGCAGCCAGGGTTTGGCTAACTATGGCTACACCTTC.

The chain joins TRBV6-2 or TRBV6-3 to TRBJ2-7; no clear D gene. This CDR3 has 14 residues. The V end was cut by 2 bases, the J end by 3 bases, with 11 bases between. Germline-derived CDR1 and CDR2 are MNHEY and SVGEGT. CDR3 region: CASSYGRNVYEQYF. The CDR3 coding sequence is TGTGCCAGCAGTTACGGACGGAATGTCTACGAGCAGTACTTC.

This clonotype has a handful of counts. The chain carries TRBV11-1 and TRBJ2-2; D possibly corresponds to TRBD2 (5 bases). The CDR3 contains 15 residues. Trimming removed 5 bases from V and 1 base from J, with 11 bases in between. CDR1 is SGHAT and CDR2 is FQDESV in the germline V gene (reference sequence). CDR3 loop: CASSPGLMNTGELFF. The CDR3 bases are TGTGCCAGCAGCCCCGGACTCATGAACACCGGGGAGCTGTTTTTT. Filled out from reference TRBV11-1 and TRBJ2-2, the complete variable domain reads EAEVAQSPRYKITEKSQAVAFWCDPISGHATLYWYRQILGQGPELLVQFQDESVVDDSQLPKDRFSAERLKGVDSTLKIQPAELGDSAMYLCASSPGLMNTGELFFGEGSRLTVL.

J is TRBJ2-7 and V is TRBV5-5, with no clear D. Deletions cut 0 bases from V and 8 bases from J, with 9 bases between. The CDR3 length is 12 residues. CDR1 SGHKS and CDR2 YYEKEE come from the germline V gene (reference sequence). Written as DNA, the CDR3 is TGTGCCAGCAGCTTGGACGGTTTGAAGCAGTACTTC. Translating gives CASSLDGLKQYF. The whole variable domain, filled in from reference TRBV5-5 and TRBJ2-7, reads DAGVTQSPTHLIKTRGQQVTLRCSPISGHKSVSWYQQVLGQGPQFIFQYYEKEERGRGNFPDRFSARQFPNYSSELNVNALLLGDSALYLCASSLDGLKQYFGPGTRLTVT.

This clonotype was seen a few times. The genes are TRBV18 and TRBJ2-2; a weak D match, TRBD1 (5 bases). This CDR3 region has 19 residues. The ends were cut back, 1 base at V and 0 bases at J, with 18 bases in the middle. The germline V gene has CDR1 KGHSH and CDR2 LQKENI. The CDR3 reads CASSPRSRLTAANTGELFF. The CDR3 DNA sequence: TGTGCCAGCTCACCACGCAGCCGGTTGACAGCCGCGAACACCGGGGAGCTGTTTTTT.

This chain uses TRBV27 with TRBJ2-2; maybe TRBD1 (5 bases). The CDR3 covers 14 residues. The germline V gene has CDR1 MNHEY and CDR2 SMNVEV (reference sequence). Trimming stripped 10 bases from V and 6 bases from J, with 18 bases between. The CDR3 bases are TGTGCCACCGGGCAGGGATCTAACGCCGGGGAGCTGTTTTTT. Amino acids: CATGQGSNAGELFF.